Listed here are 3 T cell receptor beta chains from one sample, sequenced in a study of T cell repertoires in cytomegalovirus infection. Their antigen targets remain unknown. TCRdb independently ran MiXCR on the reads; one entry per CDR3 protein. The table has 700,000 to 850,000 distinct CDR3 sequences, over 25% seen once. Sequenced here: cultured CD8+ T cells from PBMCs, sampled from culture after CMV antigen stimulation. The receptors were sampled from a human donor in good health (CMV status not recorded). Some clones in this sample may be carry-over from other donors' samples.

The chain is built from TRBV6-2 or TRBV6-3 and TRBJ2-3; possibly TRBD2 for D (5 bases). Looked up from germline, CDR1 is MNHEY and CDR2 is SVGEGT. V dropped 6 bases and J dropped 2 bases, with 21 bases sitting between them. This CDR3 spans 17 amino acids. The CDR3 DNA sequence: TGTGCCAGCAGCCCCCCCGTGAGAGGGAGCCTCACAGATACGCAGTATTTT. Residues: CASSPPVRGSLTDTQYF.

In this sample, this clonotype turned up a few times. One end of the junction varies from germline; a read error may be responsible. The V and J genes are TRBV7-7 and TRBJ2-5; 12 positions match TRBD2. CDR1 and CDR2 (germline): SSHAT, FNYEAQ (reference sequence). The CDR3 runs 14 residues. CDR3 amino acids: CASSWTSGDETQYF. In nucleotides, the CDR3 is TGTGCTAGCAGCTGGACTAGCGGGGACGAGACCCAGTACTTC.

Ten or more counts support this clonotype. CDR3 loop: CASSPLGTFSSYNEQFF. The CDR3 region has the DNA TGTGCCAGCAGTCCGTTGGGAACCTTCAGCTCCTACAATGAGCAGTTCTTC. The chain couples TRBV7-6 to TRBJ2-1; D is ambiguous. The V gene lost 6 bases and the J gene lost 0 bases, with 18 bases spanning the gap. The CDR3 is 17 amino acids. Per the germline V gene, CDR1 is SGHVS and CDR2 is FNYEAQ.